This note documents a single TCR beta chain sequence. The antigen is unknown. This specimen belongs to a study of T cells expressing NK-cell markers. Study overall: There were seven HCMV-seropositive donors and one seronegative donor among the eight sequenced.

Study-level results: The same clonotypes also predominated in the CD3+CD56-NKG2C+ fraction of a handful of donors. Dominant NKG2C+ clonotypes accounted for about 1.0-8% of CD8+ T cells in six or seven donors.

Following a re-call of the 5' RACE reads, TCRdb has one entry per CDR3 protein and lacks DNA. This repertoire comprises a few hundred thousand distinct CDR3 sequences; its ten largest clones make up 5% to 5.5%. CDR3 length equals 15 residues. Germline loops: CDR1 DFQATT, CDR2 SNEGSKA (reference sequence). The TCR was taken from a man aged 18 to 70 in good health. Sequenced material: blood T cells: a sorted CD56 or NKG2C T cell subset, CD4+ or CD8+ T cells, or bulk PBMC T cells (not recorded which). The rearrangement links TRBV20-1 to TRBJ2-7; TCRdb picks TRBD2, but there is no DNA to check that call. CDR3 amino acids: CSARGTLAGSYEQYF.